One and the same sample provided the 4 T cell receptor beta chains below, sequenced in a study of blood T cells in healthy people across ages. The second PCR ran about 6 to 12 cycles with a sample-barcoded 5' primer and J-beta primers. MiXCR, applied by TCRdb to the 5' RACE reads, yields one record per CDR3 protein. This sample has hundreds of thousands of distinct CDR3 sequences; 20% to 25% occur once, and the top ten carry roughly 3.7%. The sample consisted of blood. These receptors all come from an older man in good health.

This clonotype was detected ten times or more. The chain recombines TRBV7-2 with TRBJ2-2, with 9 bases matching TRBD2. J lost 2 bases, V lost 1 base, and 8 bases had no gene match. Per the germline V gene, CDR1 is SGHTA and CDR2 is FQGNSA. The CDR3 runs to 18 residues. The CDR3 region has the DNA TGTGCCAGCAGCTTAGACCTTGCTAGCGGGACCAACACCGGGGAGCTGTTTTTT. It is translated as CASSLDLASGTNTGELFF.

The chain carries TRBV7-9 and TRBJ1-1; 7 bases agree with TRBD1. Germline V CDR1 and CDR2: SEHNR, FQNEAQ (reference sequence). Trimming removed 3 bases from V and 0 bases from J; junction bases left unmatched: 7. The CDR3 is 16 amino acids. For the CDR3, the DNA is TGTGCCAGCAGCTTTCACAGGGGTCCCATGAACACTGAAGCTTTCTTT. Amino acids: CASSFHRGPMNTEAFF.

The V gene is TRBV27, the J gene TRBJ2-5; D remains unclear. Germline V gene sequence: CDR1 MNHEY, CDR2 SMNVEV (reference sequence). V shed 4 bases and J shed 5 bases, with 20 bases lying between them. The length of the CDR3 is 16 residues. The CDR3 DNA follows: TGTGCCAGCAGTTACGGTCAGGTCGGAAACCCGGAGACCCAGTACTTC. Translated: CASSYGQVGNPETQYF.

This clonotype was counted a few times. DNA for the CDR3: TGCAGTGCTAGACCCGGGACACTTAGCTCCTACAATGAGCAGTTCTTC. Its translation: CSARPGTLSSYNEQFF. The chain employs TRBV20-1 and TRBJ2-1; maybe TRBD1 (6 bases). The CDR3 totals 16 residues. Germline V CDR1 and CDR2: DFQATT, SNEGSKA (reference sequence). The V gene lost 2 bases and the J gene lost 0 bases, with 14 bases spanning the gap.